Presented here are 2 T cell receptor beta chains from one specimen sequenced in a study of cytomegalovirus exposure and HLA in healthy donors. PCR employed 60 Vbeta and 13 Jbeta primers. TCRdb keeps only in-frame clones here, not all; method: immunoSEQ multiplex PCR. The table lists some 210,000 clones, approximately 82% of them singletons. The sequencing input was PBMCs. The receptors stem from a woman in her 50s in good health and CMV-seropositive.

The CDR3 DNA reads as TGCGCCAGCAGCCCGCGGACAGGGAGGGTGGAGGAGACCCAGTACTTC. Translating gives CASSPRTGRVEETQYF. The chain is built from TRBV5-1 and TRBJ2-5; weak D call: TRBD1 (8 bases). CDR3 length equals 16 residues. The V end lost 4 bases, the J end lost 5 bases, and 21 bases lay between the germline ends. Germline V gene lookup returns CDR1 SGHRS and CDR2 YFSETQ.

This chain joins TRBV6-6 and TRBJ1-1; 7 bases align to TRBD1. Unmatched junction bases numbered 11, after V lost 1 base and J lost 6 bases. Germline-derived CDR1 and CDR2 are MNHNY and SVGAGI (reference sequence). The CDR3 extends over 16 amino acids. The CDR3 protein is CASSYLLQGRLPEAFF. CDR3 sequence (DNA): TGTGCCAGCAGTTACTTACTACAGGGGCGCCTCCCTGAAGCTTTCTTT.